The 2 T cell receptor beta chains below come from one sample, sequenced in a study of blood T cell repertoires in COVID-19. The data were produced by immunoSEQ multiplex PCR, yet TCRdb's version contains in-frame clones alone and is incomplete. The sample lists about 360,000 clones, approximately 77% seen once, with around 1.1% in the top ten. Sequencing was done on a sample of peripheral blood. These receptors originate from a human donor with acute or convalescent COVID-19. The donor label of this sample is uncertain.

This clone was counted once. The chain carries TRBV2 and TRBJ1-6, with 9 bases lining up with TRBD1. Trimming at V came to 3 bases and at J to 9 bases, leaving 9 bases not matched to a gene. The CDR3 has 16 amino acids. Germline CDR1 SNHLY, CDR2 FYNNEI. CDR3 residues: CASSDFPTGGGSPLHF. Written as DNA, the CDR3 is TGTGCCAGCAGTGATTTCCCTACAGGGGGCGGTTCACCCCTCCACTTT.

This clone showed up just once. The chain is built from TRBV9 and TRBJ1-1, with D possibly being TRBD1 (6 bases). The germline gives CDR1 SGDLS, CDR2 YYNGEE. V lost 0 bases and J lost 8, with 14 bases in between. The CDR3 consists of 14 residues. CDR3: CASSVVGQTGEAFF. CDR3 DNA sequence: TGTGCCAGCAGCGTAGTCGGACAGACAGGAGAAGCTTTCTTT. The full variable domain, with the rest looked up from reference TRBV9 and TRBJ1-1, is DSGVTQTPKHLITATGQRVTLRCSPRSGDLSVYWYQQSLDQGLQFLIQYYNGEERAKGNILERFSAQQFPDLHSELNLSSLELGDSALYFCASSVVGQTGEAFFGQGTRLTVV.